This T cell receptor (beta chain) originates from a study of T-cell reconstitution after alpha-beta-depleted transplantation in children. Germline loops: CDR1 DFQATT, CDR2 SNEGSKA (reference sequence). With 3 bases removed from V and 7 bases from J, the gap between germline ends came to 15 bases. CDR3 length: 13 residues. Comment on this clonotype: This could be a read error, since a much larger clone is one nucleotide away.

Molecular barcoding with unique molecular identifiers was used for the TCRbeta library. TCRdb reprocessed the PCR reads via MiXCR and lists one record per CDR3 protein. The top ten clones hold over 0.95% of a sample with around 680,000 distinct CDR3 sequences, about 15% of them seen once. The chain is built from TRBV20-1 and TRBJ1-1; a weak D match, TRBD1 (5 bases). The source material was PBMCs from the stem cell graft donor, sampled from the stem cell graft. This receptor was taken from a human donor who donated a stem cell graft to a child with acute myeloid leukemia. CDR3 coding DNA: TGCAGTGCTAGGGTCGGGGCGGGCGTTGAAGCTTTCTTT. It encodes CSARVGAGVEAFF.